What follows are 9 T cell receptor beta chains derived from one specimen sequenced in a study of Ad26.COV2.S vaccination and SARS-CoV-2 variants (dated by TCRdb to the early 2020s). The meaning of the sample's treatment or condition label: 19 received Ad26.COV2.S at low or high dose, single or two shots; about 5 received placebo; per-sample allocation not given. For vaccine and placebo recipients, repertoires were sequenced using samples collected on day 63 after the first injection. Libraries were built with the immunoSEQ multiplex PCR assay. Sourced from immuneACCESS, this table was stored by TCRdb with only in-frame sequences that have V and J called. A share of the clones is absent; for the studies checked, an unresolved V gene accounts for under half, and the remainder has no known explanation. For this sample there are 440,000 or so clones; about 92% appear just once. The ten largest make up about 4.1% of the sample.

The starting material was peripheral blood, obtained in a trial of Ad26.COV2.S vaccine versus placebo. The source of these receptors is a person between 18 and 65 years old who received the Ad26.COV2.S COVID-19 vaccine or a placebo.

This sequence joins TRBV28 and TRBJ2-2; the D gene is possibly TRBD2 (6 bases). This CDR3 is 17 amino acids long. Germline CDR1 and CDR2: MDHEN and SYDVKM. V was clipped by 3 bases and J by 3 bases, with 17 bases between them. The CDR3 spells CASSFIAGTAYTGELFF. DNA for the CDR3: TGTGCCAGCAGTTTCATCGCGGGGACGGCCTACACCGGGGAGCTGTTTTTT.

The genes are TRBV27 and TRBJ2-7, with 7 bases identical to TRBD1. The CDR3 runs 13 residues. Germline CDR1 reads MNHEY; CDR2 reads SMNVEV (reference sequence). V lost 4 bases, J lost 4 bases, and 4 bases stayed unmatched. CDR3 sequence: CASSYRGQYEQYF. As DNA, the CDR3 is TGTGCCAGCAGTTATAGGGGGCAATACGAGCAGTACTTC.

In its sample, this clone was seen once. V and J are TRBV5-6 and TRBJ2-4, with D hard to call. The germline V and J ends were trimmed by 3 bases and 0 bases, with 13 bases remaining between them. The CDR3 length is 16 residues. Germline CDR1 and CDR2: SGHDT and YYEEEE. CDR3: CASSSQVIAAKNIQYF. CDR3 sequence (DNA): TGTGCCAGCAGCTCTCAAGTAATCGCAGCCAAAAACATTCAGTACTTC.

The chain employs TRBV10-1 and TRBJ1-5; D perhaps matches TRBD1 (5 bases). In germline, CDR1 is WNHNN, CDR2 SYGVQD (reference sequence). This CDR3 region has 17 residues. V shed 0 bases and J shed 3 bases, with 15 bases lying between them. CDR3 sequence reads: CASSESSQDTINQPQHF. The CDR3 DNA reads as TGCGCCAGCAGTGAGTCCTCACAGGACACGATCAATCAGCCCCAGCATTTT.

Here the CDR3 reads CSALGLDNNEQFF. In nucleotides, the CDR3 is TGCAGCGCTCTAGGACTAGACAACAATGAGCAGTTCTTC. This chain links TRBV29-1 with TRBJ2-1; 7 bases align to TRBD2. V dropped 7 bases and J dropped 5; count of bases not matched to a gene: 8. This CDR3 is built from 13 residues. Looked up from germline, CDR1 is SQVTM and CDR2 is ANQGSEA.

The J gene is TRBJ1-2, the V gene TRBV7-2; TRBD1 is a possible D gene (5 bases). The CDR3 spans 13 residues. Trimming left V 5 bases short and J 3 bases short, with 10 bases between. Germline CDR1 SGHTA, CDR2 FQGNSA. In nucleotides, the CDR3 is TGTGCCAGCAGCCGCGGGACCGACTATGGCTACACCTTC. Translation gives CASSRGTDYGYTF.

This chain joins TRBV28 and TRBJ1-4, with D unclear. Germline values: CDR1 MDHEN, CDR2 SYDVKM. V was trimmed by 6 bases and J by 4 bases, leaving 15 bases between them. The CDR3 totals 15 residues. In nucleotides, the CDR3 is TGTGCCAGCAGACCGGGGTGGGAAGATAATGAAAAACTGTTTTTT. Its protein is CASRPGWEDNEKLFF.

This chain uses TRBV9 with TRBJ2-6, with TRBD1 matching 9 bases. The CDR3 totals 19 residues. Germline V gene lookup returns CDR1 SGDLS and CDR2 YYNGEE. V gave up 3 bases and J gave up 7 bases; unmatched junction bases: 17. DNA of the CDR3: TGTGCCAGCAGCGCGAGCCCCGGGACAGGGAAGGCACAAGCCAACGTCCTGACTTTC. This gives the protein CASSASPGTGKAQANVLTF.

There are a few counts of this clone. The chain carries TRBV10-3 and TRBJ1-1; D remains unclear. Deletions cut 2 bases from V and 3 bases from J, with 19 bases between. The germline gives CDR1 ENHRY, CDR2 SYGVKD. The CDR3 is 17 amino acids. The CDR3 sequence: CAISEGLLESVHTEAFF. The DNA for the CDR3 is TGTGCCATCAGTGAGGGTCTACTCGAATCGGTGCACACTGAAGCTTTCTTT.